This entry is about one T cell receptor (beta chain). Its antigen is still unknown. This CDR3 contains 14 residues. The V gene end was trimmed by 5 bases and the J gene end by 5 bases; junction bases not matched to a gene: 8. The germline V gene encodes CDR1 SGHTS and CDR2 YDEGEE. This sample was taken from a study of T cell responses to AZD1222 COVID-19 vaccine. About the study: The analysis combined second doses at about 4 or about 12 weeks. The study, taken as a whole, reports: Across spike, vaccine-associated CD4 TCRs were found, dominant at 160-218 and 743-854. At baseline, seropositivity was found in only a handful of AZD1222 recipients.

Profiled with immunoSEQ multiplex PCR; TCRdb holds only in-frame clones, not every one. The data show roughly 130,000 clones, about 91% seen once. This sequence was found in an adult in good health. This chain uses TRBV5-8 with TRBJ2-7; 9 bases align to TRBD1. The specimen comprised peripheral blood, sampled on day 0 of AZD1222 vaccination. CDR3 region: CASREQGARDEQYF. The CDR3 coding sequence is TGTGCCAGCAGGGAACAGGGGGCAAGGGACGAGCAGTACTTC.